The clone carrying this TCR beta chain appeared a few times. What it recognizes is unknown. The PCR employed 60 Vbeta primers together with 13 Jbeta primers. Profiled with immunoSEQ multiplex PCR; TCRdb holds only in-frame clones, not every one. The repertoire consists of about 94,000 clones, with over 50% occurring once and the leading ten covering roughly 3.9%. These data originate in a study of cytomegalovirus exposure and HLA in healthy donors. General study results and limits: The study assumed roughly uniform donor sequencing depth for presence/absence analyses. Previous analysis showed most TCR beta V segments were productive about 90% or about 30% of the time.

This CDR3 contains 14 residues. Per the germline V gene, CDR1 is SQVTM and CDR2 is ANQGSEA. Sequenced input: PBMCs. This TCR was recovered from a man aged 25-45 years in good health and CMV-seronegative. V and J are TRBV29-1 and TRBJ2-5, with 9 bases matching TRBD1. Judging by the DNA end, TRBJ2-7 fits better; the J call may be wrong. The CDR3 bases are TGCAGCGTGGTCCACGACAGGGGGATCGACGAGCAGTACTTC. Its translation is CSVVHDRGIDEQYF.